The rows below give T cell receptor beta chains drawn from one sample of a study of pediatric ulcerative colitis. Some clones are missing from TCRdb's copy, which holds only in-frame ones; the method was immunoSEQ multiplex PCR. The repertoire includes 36,000 or so clones, about three quarters of them detected once, and about 0.71% sits in the top ten. Material for sequencing was gut tissue. These receptors were collected from a boy aged 10-17 years with moderate ulcerative colitis. CDR3s include the opening cysteine and the closing phenylalanine or tryptophan. Each record gives: D gene, clone size, V gene, CDR3 length, J gene, CDR3 DNA, CDR3 protein. D genes are given only for firm matches. Size is stated for part of the rows, as once, few or many counts, or as a class when the clone is expanded.

d_call: NA
clone_size: once
v_call: TRBV19
cdr3_length: 10
j_call: TRBJ2-7
cdr3_nt: TGTGCCGACGAACATAGATCCGCGTACTTC
cdr3_aa: CADEHRSAYF

d_call: NA
clone_size: NA
v_call: TRBV5-6
cdr3_length: 16
j_call: TRBJ1-3
cdr3_nt: TGTGCCAGCAGCTTGGCCTGGGGGAACTCTGGAAACACCATATATTTT
cdr3_aa: CASSLAWGNSGNTIYF

d_call: TRBD2
clone_size: NA
v_call: TRBV28
cdr3_length: 17
j_call: TRBJ2-5
cdr3_nt: TGTGCCAGCAGTTATCTGAGCGGGGCCACCGGGAGGGAGACCCAGTACTTC
cdr3_aa: CASSYLSGATGRETQYF

d_call: TRBD1
clone_size: NA
v_call: TRBV6-1
cdr3_length: 16
j_call: TRBJ2-7
cdr3_nt: TGTGCCAGCAGTGAACTTCTGGGTGACAGGGGTAGGGAGCAGTACTTC
cdr3_aa: CASSELLGDRGREQYF

d_call: NA
clone_size: NA
v_call: TRBV19
cdr3_length: 16
j_call: TRBJ1-5
cdr3_nt: TGTGCCAGTAGTATAACTCTGGGCAGGGCCGATCAGCCCCAGCATTTT
cdr3_aa: CASSITLGRADQPQHF

d_call: NA
clone_size: NA
v_call: TRBV7-2
cdr3_length: 15
j_call: TRBJ1-1
cdr3_nt: TGTGCCAGCAGCTTAGAAGCCACCCTGAACACTGAAGCTTTCTTT
cdr3_aa: CASSLEATLNTEAFF

d_call: NA
clone_size: few
v_call: TRBV2
cdr3_length: 13
j_call: TRBJ1-1
cdr3_nt: TGTGCCAGCAGGGGGCAGGGTAGGACTGAAGCTTTCTTT
cdr3_aa: CASRGQGRTEAFF

d_call: NA
clone_size: NA
v_call: TRBV5-1
cdr3_length: 18
j_call: TRBJ2-6
cdr3_nt: TGCGCCAGCAGCTTCTTAGCCTACACAGACTCTGGGGCCAACGTCCTGACTTTC
cdr3_aa: CASSFLAYTDSGANVLTF

d_call: NA
clone_size: NA
v_call: TRBV7-9
cdr3_length: 12
j_call: TRBJ2-5
cdr3_nt: TGTGCCAGCAGCTTAGTAGAAGAGACCCAGTACTTC
cdr3_aa: CASSLVEETQYF

d_call: TRBD1
clone_size: NA
v_call: TRBV5-6
cdr3_length: 14
j_call: TRBJ1-2
cdr3_nt: TGTGCCAGCAGCTTTCTCCAGGGGGCCTATGGCTACACCTTC
cdr3_aa: CASSFLQGAYGYTF

d_call: TRBD1
clone_size: NA
v_call: TRBV29-1
cdr3_length: 17
j_call: TRBJ2-7
cdr3_nt: TGCAGCGTTGATATATCGGGCCACGAGACAGGGATCCACGAGCAGTACTTC
cdr3_aa: CSVDISGHETGIHEQYF

d_call: TRBD1
clone_size: NA
v_call: TRBV30
cdr3_length: 20
j_call: TRBJ2-7
cdr3_nt: TGTGCCTGGAGTGTACTTTCAGGGGGAGTGGTGCCATGGAGAATCTACGAGCAGTACTTC
cdr3_aa: CAWSVLSGGVVPWRIYEQYF

d_call: NA
clone_size: NA
v_call: TRBV30
cdr3_length: 13
j_call: TRBJ2-7
cdr3_nt: TGTGCCTGGAGAGATTGGACCGCGGGGGAGCAGTACTTC
cdr3_aa: CAWRDWTAGEQYF

d_call: NA
clone_size: NA
v_call: TRBV5-1
cdr3_length: 16
j_call: TRBJ2-7
cdr3_nt: TGCGCCAGCAGCTTCATCTCCGGTACAGGGTCCTACGAGCAGTACTTC
cdr3_aa: CASSFISGTGSYEQYF

d_call: TRBD2
clone_size: NA
v_call: TRBV5-1
cdr3_length: 15
j_call: TRBJ2-1
cdr3_nt: TGCGCCAGCAGCTTGGCTAGCGGGGTCCTCAATGAGCAGTTCTTC
cdr3_aa: CASSLASGVLNEQFF

d_call: NA
clone_size: NA
v_call: TRBV6-6
cdr3_length: 13
j_call: TRBJ2-5
cdr3_nt: TGTGCCAGCAGTTATGCAGGGCGAGAGACCCAGTACTTC
cdr3_aa: CASSYAGRETQYF

d_call: NA
clone_size: NA
v_call: TRBV30
cdr3_length: 14
j_call: TRBJ2-7
cdr3_nt: TGTGCCTGGAGAAAAGACTGGCCCAGTTACGAGCAGTACTTC
cdr3_aa: CAWRKDWPSYEQYF

d_call: TRBD2
clone_size: once
v_call: TRBV7-8
cdr3_length: 15
j_call: TRBJ2-7
cdr3_nt: TGTGCCAGCAGCTGGAGCGGGGGAGGGGCCTACGAGCAGTACTTC
cdr3_aa: CASSWSGGGAYEQYF

d_call: TRBD2
clone_size: NA
v_call: TRBV30
cdr3_length: 15
j_call: TRBJ2-7
cdr3_nt: TGTGCCTGGAGTGTAGGGCTAGCGGGATCGTACGAGCAGTACTTC
cdr3_aa: CAWSVGLAGSYEQYF

d_call: NA
clone_size: few
v_call: TRBV12-5
cdr3_length: 15
j_call: TRBJ2-2
cdr3_nt: TGTGCTAGTGGTTTGGTACGTTCAGCTACCGGGGAGCTGTTTTTT
cdr3_aa: CASGLVRSATGELFF

d_call: TRBD1
clone_size: few
v_call: TRBV7-2
cdr3_length: 15
j_call: TRBJ2-5
cdr3_nt: TGTGCCAGCAGCCGACAGGGGGCCCTCCAAGAGACCCAGTACTTC
cdr3_aa: CASSRQGALQETQYF

d_call: NA
clone_size: NA
v_call: TRBV6-5
cdr3_length: 11
j_call: TRBJ1-1
cdr3_nt: TGTGCCAGCAGTTTCAGGGCTGAAGCTTTCTTT
cdr3_aa: CASSFRAEAFF

d_call: NA
clone_size: NA
v_call: TRBV2
cdr3_length: 14
j_call: TRBJ2-1
cdr3_nt: TGTGCCAGCAGTGAAGGGGGGGCGTCCAATGAGCAGTTCTTC
cdr3_aa: CASSEGGASNEQFF

d_call: NA
clone_size: NA
v_call: TRBV6-6
cdr3_length: 12
j_call: TRBJ2-5
cdr3_nt: TGTGCCGGAAGTGGGGACCAAGAGACCCAGTACTTC
cdr3_aa: CAGSGDQETQYF

d_call: TRBD2
clone_size: once
v_call: TRBV11-2
cdr3_length: 15
j_call: TRBJ2-1
cdr3_nt: TGTGCCAGCAGCTTAGGCGGGGGGGCCGTTAATGAGCAGTTCTTC
cdr3_aa: CASSLGGGAVNEQFF

d_call: NA
clone_size: NA
v_call: TRBV5-6
cdr3_length: 12
j_call: TRBJ1-2
cdr3_nt: TGTGCCAGCAGCTTGTGGCCCGAGGGCTACACCTTC
cdr3_aa: CASSLWPEGYTF

d_call: NA
clone_size: NA
v_call: TRBV5-1
cdr3_length: 15
j_call: TRBJ2-2
cdr3_nt: TGCGCCAGCAGCTTGGCTAGGGTTCGGGACGGGGAGCTGTTTTTT
cdr3_aa: CASSLARVRDGELFF

d_call: NA
clone_size: NA
v_call: TRBV11-1
cdr3_length: 16
j_call: TRBJ2-2
cdr3_nt: TGTGCCAGCAGCCCTCGGGACGGTGCGAACACCGGGGAGCTGTTTTTT
cdr3_aa: CASSPRDGANTGELFF

d_call: TRBD1
clone_size: NA
v_call: TRBV5-8
cdr3_length: 16
j_call: TRBJ2-2
cdr3_nt: TGTGCCAGCACCAGACAGGGGGCTCGGAACACCGGGGAGCTGTTTTTT
cdr3_aa: CASTRQGARNTGELFF

d_call: NA
clone_size: NA
v_call: TRBV29-1
cdr3_length: 14
j_call: TRBJ1-3
cdr3_nt: TGCAGCGTTGTTATCCGCTACTCTGGAAACACCATATATTTT
cdr3_aa: CSVVIRYSGNTIYF

d_call: NA
clone_size: NA
v_call: TRBV30
cdr3_length: 14
j_call: TRBJ1-5
cdr3_nt: TGTGCCTGGAGATCAGGGGCACGTAATCAGCCCCAGCATTTT
cdr3_aa: CAWRSGARNQPQHF

d_call: TRBD1
clone_size: NA
v_call: TRBV5-6
cdr3_length: 14
j_call: TRBJ2-7
cdr3_nt: TGTGCCAGCAGCTTGGGACAGGGTTTTTACGAGCAGTACTTC
cdr3_aa: CASSLGQGFYEQYF

d_call: TRBD2
clone_size: NA
v_call: TRBV7-2
cdr3_length: 19
j_call: TRBJ2-6
cdr3_nt: TGTGCCAGCAGCCACGTTGGGAGGGTATGGGTTTCTGGGGCCAACGTCCTGACTTTC
cdr3_aa: CASSHVGRVWVSGANVLTF

d_call: TRBD1
clone_size: NA
v_call: TRBV10-3
cdr3_length: 16
j_call: TRBJ2-2
cdr3_nt: TGTGCCATCAGTGAGCCGGGACAGGGGGACACCGGGGAGCTGTTTTTT
cdr3_aa: CAISEPGQGDTGELFF

d_call: TRBD2
clone_size: NA
v_call: TRBV18
cdr3_length: 15
j_call: TRBJ2-1
cdr3_nt: TGTGCCAGCTCACAGCGGGAGGGCGCCTACAATGAGCAGTTCTTC
cdr3_aa: CASSQREGAYNEQFF

d_call: TRBD1
clone_size: NA
v_call: TRBV7-2
cdr3_length: 13
j_call: TRBJ1-5
cdr3_nt: TGTGCCAGCAGCGTGGACAGGGGCAGAGCCCAGCATTTT
cdr3_aa: CASSVDRGRAQHF

d_call: NA
clone_size: NA
v_call: TRBV11-2
cdr3_length: 14
j_call: TRBJ1-3
cdr3_nt: TGTGCCAGCAGCTTCGAGGGGATTGGGAACACCATATATTTT
cdr3_aa: CASSFEGIGNTIYF